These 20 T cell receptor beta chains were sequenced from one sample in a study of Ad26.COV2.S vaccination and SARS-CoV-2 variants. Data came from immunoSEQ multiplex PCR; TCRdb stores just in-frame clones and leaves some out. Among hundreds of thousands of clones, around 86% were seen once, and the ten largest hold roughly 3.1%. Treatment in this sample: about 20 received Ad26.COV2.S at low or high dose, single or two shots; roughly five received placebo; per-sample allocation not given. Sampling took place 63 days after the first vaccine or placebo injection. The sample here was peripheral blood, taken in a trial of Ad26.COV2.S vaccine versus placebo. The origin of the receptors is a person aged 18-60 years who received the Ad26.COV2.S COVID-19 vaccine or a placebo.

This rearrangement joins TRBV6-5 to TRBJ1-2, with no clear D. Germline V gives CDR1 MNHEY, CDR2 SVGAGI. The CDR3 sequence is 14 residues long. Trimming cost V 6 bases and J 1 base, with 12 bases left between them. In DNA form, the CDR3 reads TGTGCCAGCAGCCCGGGAGCCCTTAACTATGGCTACACCTTC. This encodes CASSPGALNYGYTF.

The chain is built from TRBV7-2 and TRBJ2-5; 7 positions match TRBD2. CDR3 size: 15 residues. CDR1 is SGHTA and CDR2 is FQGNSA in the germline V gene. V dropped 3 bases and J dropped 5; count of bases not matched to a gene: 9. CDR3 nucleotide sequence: TGTGCCAGCAGCTTCCTAGCGGACTTGTGGGAGACCCAGTACTTC. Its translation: CASSFLADLWETQYF.

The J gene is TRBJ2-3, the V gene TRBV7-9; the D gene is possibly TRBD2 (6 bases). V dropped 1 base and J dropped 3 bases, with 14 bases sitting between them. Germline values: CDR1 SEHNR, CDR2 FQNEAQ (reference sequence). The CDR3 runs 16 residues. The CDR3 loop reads CASSLGGNRGTDTQYF. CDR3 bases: TGTGCCAGCAGCTTAGGCGGGAATAGAGGGACAGATACGCAGTATTTT.

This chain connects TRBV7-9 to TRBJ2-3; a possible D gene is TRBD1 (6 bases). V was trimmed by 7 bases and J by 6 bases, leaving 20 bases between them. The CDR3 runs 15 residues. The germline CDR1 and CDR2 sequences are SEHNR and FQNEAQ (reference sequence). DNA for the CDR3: TGTGCCAGCACCCGCCAGGGGCGTTCTATGGATACGCAGTATTTT. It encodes CASTRQGRSMDTQYF.

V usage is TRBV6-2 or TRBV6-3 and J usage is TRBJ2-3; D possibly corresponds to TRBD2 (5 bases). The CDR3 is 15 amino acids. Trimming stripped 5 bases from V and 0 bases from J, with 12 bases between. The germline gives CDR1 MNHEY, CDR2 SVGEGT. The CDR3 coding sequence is TGTGCCAGCAGTGGAGGCGAACAGAGCACAGATACGCAGTATTTT. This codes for CASSGGEQSTDTQYF.

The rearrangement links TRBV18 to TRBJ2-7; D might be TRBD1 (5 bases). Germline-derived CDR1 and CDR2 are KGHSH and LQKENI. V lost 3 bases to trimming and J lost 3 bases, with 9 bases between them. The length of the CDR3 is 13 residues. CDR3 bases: TGTGCCAGCTCACCGGCAGGGCGCTACGAGCAGTACTTC. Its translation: CASSPAGRYEQYF.

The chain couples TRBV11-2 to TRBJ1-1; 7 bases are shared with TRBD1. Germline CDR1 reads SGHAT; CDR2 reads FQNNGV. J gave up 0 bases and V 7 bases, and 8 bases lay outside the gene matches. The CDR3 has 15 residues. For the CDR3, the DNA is TGTGCCAGCAAGGTGGGGACAGCCATGAACACTGAAGCTTTCTTT. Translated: CASKVGTAMNTEAFF.

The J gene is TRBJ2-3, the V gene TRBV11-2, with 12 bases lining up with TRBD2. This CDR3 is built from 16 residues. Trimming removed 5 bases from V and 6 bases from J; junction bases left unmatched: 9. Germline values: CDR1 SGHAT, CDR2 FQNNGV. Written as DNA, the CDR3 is TGTGCCAGCAGCCTACGACTAGCGGGGGCGGTCGATACGCAGTATTTT. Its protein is CASSLRLAGAVDTQYF.

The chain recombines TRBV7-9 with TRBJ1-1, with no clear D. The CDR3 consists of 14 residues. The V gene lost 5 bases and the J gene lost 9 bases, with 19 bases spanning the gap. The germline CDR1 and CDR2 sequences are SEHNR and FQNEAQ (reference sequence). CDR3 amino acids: CASSPSEERQQAFF. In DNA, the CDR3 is TGTGCCAGCAGCCCCAGCGAGGAGAGACAACAAGCTTTCTTT. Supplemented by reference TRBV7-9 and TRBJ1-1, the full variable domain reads DTGVSQNPRHKITKRGQNVTFRCDPISEHNRLYWYRQTLGQGPEFLTYFQNEAQLEKSRLLSDRFSAERPKGSFSTLEIQRTEQGDSAMYLCASSPSEERQQAFFGQGTRLTVV.

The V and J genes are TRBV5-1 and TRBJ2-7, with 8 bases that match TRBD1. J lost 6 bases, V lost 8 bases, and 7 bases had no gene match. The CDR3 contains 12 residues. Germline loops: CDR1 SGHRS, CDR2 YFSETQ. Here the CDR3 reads CASFGQGPEQYF. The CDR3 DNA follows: TGCGCCAGTTTCGGACAGGGTCCCGAGCAGTACTTC. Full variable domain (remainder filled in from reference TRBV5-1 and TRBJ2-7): KAGVTQTPRYLIKTRGQQVTLSCSPISGHRSVSWYQQTPGQGLQFLFEYFSETQRNKGNFPGRFSGRQFSNSRSEMNVSTLELGDSALYLCASFGQGPEQYFGPGTRLTVT.

DNA for the CDR3: TGTGCCAGCAGTGAATTCCCCGTTGCAGAGACCCAGTACTTC. This codes for CASSEFPVAETQYF. This chain links TRBV2 with TRBJ2-5; no reliable D call. Germline V lookup: CDR1 SNHLY, CDR2 FYNNEI. The ends were cut back, 2 bases at V and 4 bases at J, with 11 bases in the middle. The CDR3 spans 14 residues. The whole variable domain, remainder taken from reference TRBV2 and TRBJ2-5, is EPEVTQTPSHQVTQMGQEVILRCVPISNHLYFYWYRQILGQKVEFLVSFYNNEISEKSEIFDDQFSVERPDGSNFTLKIRSTKLEDSAMYFCASSEFPVAETQYFGPGTRLLVL.

In nucleotides, the CDR3 is TGTGCCAGCAGCTTAGAGAGGACAGGGAGTGGCTACACCTTC. Its protein is CASSLERTGSGYTF. The chain employs TRBV7-2 and TRBJ1-2; 8 positions match TRBD1. V was pared by 1 base and J by 7 bases, with 5 bases of the junction left unmatched. The CDR3 totals 14 residues. Germline values: CDR1 SGHTA, CDR2 FQGNSA.

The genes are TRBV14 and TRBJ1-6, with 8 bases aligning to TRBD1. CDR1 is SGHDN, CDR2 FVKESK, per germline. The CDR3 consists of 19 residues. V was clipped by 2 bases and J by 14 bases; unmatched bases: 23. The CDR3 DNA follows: TGTGCCAGCAGCCAACTTTTGGGGACAGGTCGTATCAACCTGTCGGCCCTCCACTTT. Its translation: CASSQLLGTGRINLSALHF.

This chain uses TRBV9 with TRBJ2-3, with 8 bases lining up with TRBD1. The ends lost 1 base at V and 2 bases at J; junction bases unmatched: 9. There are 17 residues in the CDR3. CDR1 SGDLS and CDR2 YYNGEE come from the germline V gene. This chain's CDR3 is CASSVPQGAEFTDTQYF. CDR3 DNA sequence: TGTGCCAGCAGCGTACCCCAGGGGGCAGAGTTCACAGATACGCAGTATTTT. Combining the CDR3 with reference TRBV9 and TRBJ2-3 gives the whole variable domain DSGVTQTPKHLITATGQRVTLRCSPRSGDLSVYWYQQSLDQGLQFLIQYYNGEERAKGNILERFSAQQFPDLHSELNLSSLELGDSALYFCASSVPQGAEFTDTQYFGPGTRLTVL.

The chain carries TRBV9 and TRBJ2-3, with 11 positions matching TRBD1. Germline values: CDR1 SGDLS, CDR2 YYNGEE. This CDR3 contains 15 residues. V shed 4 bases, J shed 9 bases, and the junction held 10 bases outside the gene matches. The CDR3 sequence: CASSPTGTGGGTQYF. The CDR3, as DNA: TGTGCCAGCAGCCCCACCGGGACAGGGGGAGGCACGCAGTATTTT.

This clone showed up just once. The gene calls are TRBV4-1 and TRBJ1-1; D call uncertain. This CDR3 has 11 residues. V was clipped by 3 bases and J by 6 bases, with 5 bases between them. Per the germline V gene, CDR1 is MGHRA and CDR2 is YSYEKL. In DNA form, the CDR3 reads TGCGCCAGCAGCCAGGGGTCTGAAGCTTTCTTT. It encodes CASSQGSEAFF.

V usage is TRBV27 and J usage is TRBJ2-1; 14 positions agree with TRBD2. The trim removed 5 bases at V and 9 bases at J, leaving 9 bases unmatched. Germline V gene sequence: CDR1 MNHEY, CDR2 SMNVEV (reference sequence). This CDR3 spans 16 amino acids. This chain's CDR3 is CASSLRLAGGHPEQFF. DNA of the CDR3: TGTGCCAGCAGTCTCCGACTAGCGGGGGGGCACCCTGAGCAGTTCTTC.

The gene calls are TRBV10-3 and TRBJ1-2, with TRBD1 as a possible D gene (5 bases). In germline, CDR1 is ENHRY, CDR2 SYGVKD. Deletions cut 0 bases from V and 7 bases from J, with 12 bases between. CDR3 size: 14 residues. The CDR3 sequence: CAISESGEDFGYTF. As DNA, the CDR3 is TGTGCCATCAGTGAGTCGGGGGAGGACTTTGGCTACACCTTC.

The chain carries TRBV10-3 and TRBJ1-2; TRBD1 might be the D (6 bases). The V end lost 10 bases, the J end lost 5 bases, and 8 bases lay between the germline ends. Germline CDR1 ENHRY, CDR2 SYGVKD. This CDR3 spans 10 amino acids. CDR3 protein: CATRGYGYTF. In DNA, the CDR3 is TGTGCCACCAGGGGATATGGCTACACCTTC.

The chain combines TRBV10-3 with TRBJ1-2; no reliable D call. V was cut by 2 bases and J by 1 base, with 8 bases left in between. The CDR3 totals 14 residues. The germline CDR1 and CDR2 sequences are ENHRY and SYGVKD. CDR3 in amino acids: CAISEPYDNYGYTF. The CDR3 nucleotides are TGTGCCATCAGTGAGCCCTATGATAACTATGGCTACACCTTC.